The clone carrying this T cell receptor (beta chain) was picked up many times. Its matching antigen is unknown. The CDR3 runs 15 residues. Germline CDR1 SGHRS, CDR2 YFSETQ. Trimming took off 0 bases at V and 4 bases at J, with 13 bases between the two ends. This sample stems from a study of T-cell reconstitution after alpha-beta-depleted transplantation in children. Findings and caveats of the study: At the one-year point after transplant, T-cell counts and TCRbeta diversity were found to come mostly from T cells that had been newly produced. At around two months after transplant, the alpha-beta T cells were reportedly derived from several hundred expanded clones that came from non-depleted graft cells.

Unique molecular identifiers were incorporated during preparation of the TCRbeta library. TCRdb reprocessed the PCR reads via MiXCR and lists one record per CDR3 protein. The sample lists about 490,000 distinct CDR3 sequences; over 9.5% were seen once. This chain links TRBV5-1 with TRBJ1-1; the D gene is possibly TRBD1 (5 bases). This sample comprised PBMCs, obtained before TCRalphabeta/CD19-depleted stem cell transplant. This clonotype originated in a child under 10 years old with inherited bone marrow failure, due to receive a stem cell transplant. The DNA for the CDR3 is TGCGCCAGCAGCTTGGGAGGGGTCTTAGGCACTGAAGCTTTCTTT. Residues: CASSLGGVLGTEAFF.